This TCR beta chain was recorded in a study of T cells in Graves' hyperthyroidism and ophthalmopathy. Amplified TCR beta CDR3 regions derived from RNA transcripts. The HTBI primer set served for first-round RT-PCR of the TCR CDR3. TCRdb called the multiplex PCR reads again in MiXCR, with one record for every CDR3 protein. Of roughly 300,000 distinct CDR3 sequences in the sample, under 25% are singletons; the top ten hold 50%. This receptor was identified in a woman between 45 and 65 years old with Graves' hyperthyroidism. Material: blood.

CDR3 sequence reads: CASRGLAGDSGANVLTF. For the CDR3, the DNA is TGCGCCAGCAGAGGACTAGCGGGAGACTCTGGGGCCAACGTCCTGACTTTC. This chain links TRBV4-1 with TRBJ2-6; 13 bases are a match to TRBD2. Germline-derived CDR1 and CDR2 are MGHRA and YSYEKL. The length of the CDR3 is 17 residues. V was pared by 6 bases and J by 0 bases, with 2 bases of the junction left unmatched.